This note documents a single T cell receptor beta chain sequence. This clonotype appeared many times. The antigen it binds to is not known. Per-nucleotide qualities are absent, and no much larger clonotype sits a single base away. This sample stems from a study of T cells in Graves' hyperthyroidism and ophthalmopathy (dated by TCRdb to between 2018 and 2021). At the level of the whole study: Peripheral blood samples were taken at initial diagnosis, before any treatment was given. The study also compared thyroid tissue and blood T-cell repertoires from more than five Graves' hyperthyroidism patients. The 100 discovery patients were randomly split 7:3 into training and test sets. Whether ophthalmopathy could be predicted prospectively was tested in an independent validation cohort made up of under 20 hyperthyroidism patients plus 17 patients who later progressed to ophthalmopathy. Following sampling, methimazole starting at 30 mg daily was given to hyperthyroidism patients, and high-dose intravenous methylprednisolone was given to ophthalmopathy patients. TCR V-J signatures able to tell the groups apart were searched for in a discovery cohort of more than 90 patients, of whom approximately 40 had Graves' ophthalmopathy and 55 to 65 had stable Graves' hyperthyroidism. The paper describes TCR Vbeta CDR3 sequencing of fewer than 150 peripheral blood samples, made up of about 40 ophthalmopathy patients, some 80 hyperthyroidism patients and 17 progressor patients.

Overall study outcomes, separate from this receptor: No statistical method was used to fix the sample size in advance, and group allocation was not hidden from the investigators. Most expanded thyroid clonotypes (frequency above 0.001) were also detected in blood, a finding suggesting that blood repertoires may reflect thyroid immune responses. In validation, the model predicted progression to ophthalmopathy with 55% to 71% sensitivity and around 72% specificity, a median of 6.5 months before onset. Ophthalmopathy was separated from stable hyperthyroidism by a 13 V-J signature model, with about 86% sensitivity and about 84% specificity obtained in cross-validation and 80%/75% obtained in testing.

Moderately to severely active disease, a Clinical Activity Score of at least 3, a NOSPECS grade of at least 4, and a duration under 3 months were present in ophthalmopathy patients. The study excluded patients with uncontrolled infections, other autoimmune diseases, pregnancy or lactation. Clinical symptoms, serum thyroxine and TRAb, thyroid ultrasound, and orbital computed tomography formed the basis for the diagnoses. Ficoll-Paque density gradient centrifugation was used to isolate PBMCs from around 9.1 ml of fresh peripheral blood. Trizol reagent was used to extract total RNA, and RNA quality was then checked on an Agilent 2100 Bioanalyzer. V and J are trimmed by 10 bases and 2 bases, and the gene matches miss 7 bases of the junction. CDR3 length: 14 amino acids, cysteine to phenylalanine. The only DNA kept is the CDR3, 42 bases in frame from the first base. CDR1 and CDR2 were assigned from the germline V gene as SNHLY and FYNNEI.

TCR beta CDR3 regions were amplified from RNA transcripts. A first-round RT-PCR of the TCR CDR3 used the HTBI primer set with the Qiagen OneStep RT-PCR kit. The libraries were constructed in a second round of multiplex PCR and then size-selected and purified. Sequencing of the libraries was done on an Illumina HiSeq2000 using paired-end 100 bp reads. The study's own analysis went as follows. SOAPnuke was used to process the raw data, removing reads that contained adapters or uncalled bases, had a mean Phred below 15, or lacked an exact match to the constant primer or identifier. High-quality paired reads were merged with COPE v1.2.5, and unique nucleotide sequences were defined as clonotypes. Clonotypes were aligned to IMGT TRBV, TRBD and TRBJ reference segments using MiTCR v1.1. The analysis included only V-J combinations with a frequency above 0.0001, which together covered 99% to 99.2% of the repertoires. A TCS score was defined as the ratio between F50 (clonal expansion) and ExV (chaos), using BLOSUM62-based TCRdist between CDR3 peptides within each V-J. Welch's t-statistics and random forest reduced 500 to 650 V-J features to 10 to 15, which were used in a naive Bayes classifier (R e1071). In-frame beta chains were kept once TCRdb had trimmed the public reads at Q25 with fastp and called clones with MiXCR. CDR3 protein sequences are deduplicated, and each keeps its most common genes and DNA. The V and J calls were not made by the authors but by TCRdb's processing. The sample has approximately 300,000 distinct CDR3 sequences on record, over 15% of them singletons. The ten largest account for around 57% of the sample.

Recombination joined TRBV2 with TRBJ2-1; a stretch of 8 junction bases matches TRBD1. The sequencing input was blood. The source of this sequence is a woman aged 55 to 70 with Graves' ophthalmopathy. DNA sequence: TGTGCCACCAAAGCGACAGGGGCCTACAATGAGCAGTTCTTC. The encoded protein is CATKATGAYNEQFF.